The source of this T cell receptor (beta chain) is a study of cytomegalovirus exposure and HLA in healthy donors. CDR1 and CDR2 from the germline V gene are SNHLY and FYNNEI. The V end was cut by 3 bases, the J end by 5 bases, with 4 bases between. The CDR3 runs to 11 residues. TCRdb's table, derived via immunoSEQ multiplex PCR, lists solely in-frame clones and lacks some. The sample includes around 150,000 clones, 88% of them seen just once. The chain joins TRBV2 to TRBJ2-5; D is ambiguous. The sequenced sample was PBMCs. The source is a man aged 18 to 30 in good health and CMV-seronegative. CDR3 sequence: CASSEEETQYF. CDR3 bases: TGTGCCAGCAGTGAGGAGGAGACCCAGTACTTC.